A selection of T cell receptor beta chains follows, all from one sample in a study of CD8+ T cells in alopecia areata. Only in-frame clones appear in the TCRdb table, and some are missing; sequencing was by immunoSEQ multiplex PCR. Of 150,000 to 200,000 clones in the sample, about 60% were seen once. This specimen consisted of CD4+ T cells sorted from blood, obtained at week 0. The receptors come from a human donor with alopecia areata. Each CDR3 is given with its conserved first and last residue. Each record gives: CDR3 length, D gene, J gene, V gene, clone size, CDR3 protein, CDR3 DNA. D genes are given only for firm matches. The listing skips clone size in some rows; elsewhere it reads once, few, many or a size class.

len: 14
d_gene: NA
j_gene: TRBJ1-2
v_gene: TRBV6-1
abundance: once
CDR3aa: CASRAQEGRYGYTF
CDR3nt: TGTGCCAGCAGGGCGCAGGAGGGGAGGTATGGCTACACCTTC

len: 13
d_gene: TRBD1
j_gene: TRBJ1-5
v_gene: TRBV6-5
abundance: NA
CDR3aa: CASRRDRDQPQHF
CDR3nt: TGTGCCAGCAGACGGGACAGGGATCAGCCCCAGCATTTT

len: 12
d_gene: NA
j_gene: TRBJ2-1
v_gene: TRBV2
abundance: few
CDR3aa: CASSVGPNEQFF
CDR3nt: TGTGCCAGCAGTGTGGGGCCGAATGAGCAGTTCTTC

len: 14
d_gene: NA
j_gene: TRBJ1-6
v_gene: TRBV30
abundance: NA
CDR3aa: CAWSVGAGNSPLHF
CDR3nt: TGTGCCTGGAGTGTAGGGGCAGGGAATTCACCCCTCCACTTT

len: 14
d_gene: TRBD1
j_gene: TRBJ1-2
v_gene: TRBV27
abundance: few
CDR3aa: CASRRQGGDYGYTF
CDR3nt: TGTGCCAGCAGAAGACAGGGCGGGGACTATGGCTACACCTTC

len: 16
d_gene: NA
j_gene: TRBJ2-2
v_gene: TRBV25-1
abundance: NA
CDR3aa: CASSGPREVYTGELFF
CDR3nt: TGTGCCAGCAGTGGTCCGAGGGAGGTATACACCGGGGAGCTGTTTTTT

len: 13
d_gene: NA
j_gene: TRBJ1-1
v_gene: TRBV29-1
abundance: NA
CDR3aa: CSVAGRAYTEAFF
CDR3nt: TGCAGCGTTGCCGGCAGGGCCTACACTGAAGCTTTCTTT

len: 14
d_gene: NA
j_gene: TRBJ2-3
v_gene: TRBV4-2
abundance: NA
CDR3aa: CASSETNTGDTQYF
CDR3nt: TGTGCCAGCAGCGAAACGAACACGGGGGATACGCAGTATTTT

len: 16
d_gene: NA
j_gene: TRBJ1-5
v_gene: TRBV5-1
abundance: few
CDR3aa: CASSPEAGGANQPQHF
CDR3nt: TGCGCCAGCAGCCCCGAGGCGGGAGGGGCCAATCAGCCCCAGCATTTT

len: 13
d_gene: NA
j_gene: TRBJ1-1
v_gene: TRBV30
abundance: NA
CDR3aa: CAWSSRKNTEAFF
CDR3nt: TGTGCCTGGAGTAGCAGAAAGAACACTGAAGCTTTCTTT

len: 15
d_gene: NA
j_gene: TRBJ2-5
v_gene: TRBV29-1
abundance: NA
CDR3aa: CSVVLGLGGGETQYF
CDR3nt: TGCAGCGTTGTCCTTGGACTAGGGGGGGGAGAGACCCAGTACTTC

len: 13
d_gene: TRBD1
j_gene: TRBJ2-7
v_gene: TRBV5-1
abundance: NA
CDR3aa: CASSSGQPYEQYF
CDR3nt: TGCGCCAGCAGCTCGGGACAGCCCTACGAGCAGTACTTC

len: 11
d_gene: NA
j_gene: TRBJ2-5
v_gene: TRBV2
abundance: NA
CDR3aa: CASRVQETQYF
CDR3nt: TGTGCCAGCCGTGTCCAAGAGACCCAGTACTTC

len: 15
d_gene: NA
j_gene: TRBJ1-4
v_gene: TRBV15
abundance: NA
CDR3aa: CATSTPGSEDEKLFF
CDR3nt: TGTGCCACCAGCACGCCGGGGTCTGAGGATGAAAAACTGTTTTTT

len: 14
d_gene: NA
j_gene: TRBJ1-2
v_gene: TRBV5-6
abundance: few
CDR3aa: CASSLAGSHYGYTF
CDR3nt: TGTGCCAGCAGCTTGGCGGGCAGTCACTATGGCTACACCTTC

len: 15
d_gene: TRBD1
j_gene: TRBJ1-2
v_gene: TRBV6-5
abundance: NA
CDR3aa: CASSYSGTANYGYTF
CDR3nt: TGTGCCAGCAGTTACTCGGGGACAGCGAACTATGGCTACACCTTC

len: 13
d_gene: NA
j_gene: TRBJ2-3
v_gene: TRBV9
abundance: few
CDR3aa: CASPTGCSDTQYF
CDR3nt: TGTGCCAGCCCAACAGGGTGTTCAGATACGCAGTATTTT

len: 15
d_gene: NA
j_gene: TRBJ1-4
v_gene: TRBV7-2
abundance: NA
CDR3aa: CASSSLPTRGEKLFF
CDR3nt: TGTGCCAGCAGCTCCCTCCCTACCAGGGGTGAAAAACTGTTTTTT

len: 13
d_gene: NA
j_gene: TRBJ1-2
v_gene: TRBV29-1
abundance: NA
CDR3aa: CSVALPYNSGYTF
CDR3nt: TGCAGCGTTGCGCTCCCCTACAACAGTGGCTACACCTTC

len: 14
d_gene: NA
j_gene: TRBJ2-5
v_gene: TRBV27
abundance: NA
CDR3aa: CASSLFWSAKTQYF
CDR3nt: TGTGCCAGCAGTTTATTTTGGTCGGCGAAGACCCAGTACTTC

len: 17
d_gene: TRBD2
j_gene: TRBJ2-2
v_gene: TRBV7-9
abundance: NA
CDR3aa: CASSFSGGPIPTGELFF
CDR3nt: TGTGCCAGCAGCTTCAGCGGGGGGCCAATCCCCACCGGGGAGCTGTTTTTT

len: 15
d_gene: NA
j_gene: TRBJ2-3
v_gene: TRBV27
abundance: NA
CDR3aa: CASSSEGPGRDTQYF
CDR3nt: TGTGCCAGCAGTTCAGAGGGGCCGGGAAGGGATACGCAGTATTTT

len: 15
d_gene: NA
j_gene: TRBJ2-3
v_gene: TRBV6-5
abundance: NA
CDR3aa: CASSSPGTIMDTQYF
CDR3nt: TGTGCCAGCAGTTCTCCCGGGACCATAATGGATACGCAGTATTTT

len: 15
d_gene: NA
j_gene: TRBJ1-5
v_gene: TRBV15
abundance: NA
CDR3aa: CATSRDKGHNQPQHF
CDR3nt: TGTGCCACCAGCAGAGATAAGGGACATAATCAGCCCCAGCATTTT

len: 13
d_gene: TRBD1
j_gene: TRBJ2-5
v_gene: TRBV5-4
abundance: few
CDR3aa: CASSGTGQETQYF
CDR3nt: TGTGCCAGCAGCGGGACAGGCCAAGAGACCCAGTACTTC

len: 13
d_gene: NA
j_gene: TRBJ2-5
v_gene: TRBV6-5
abundance: NA
CDR3aa: CASSYGVQETQYF
CDR3nt: TGTGCCAGCAGTTACGGAGTGCAAGAGACCCAGTACTTC

len: 15
d_gene: TRBD2
j_gene: TRBJ2-3
v_gene: TRBV9
abundance: NA
CDR3aa: CASSERTSLSDTQYF
CDR3nt: TGTGCCAGCAGCGAGAGGACTAGCCTCTCAGATACGCAGTATTTT

len: 15
d_gene: NA
j_gene: TRBJ1-3
v_gene: TRBV9
abundance: NA
CDR3aa: CASSDRESSGNTIYF
CDR3nt: TGTGCCAGCAGCGACAGGGAGAGCTCTGGAAACACCATATATTTT

len: 14
d_gene: TRBD1
j_gene: TRBJ2-2
v_gene: TRBV7-9
abundance: NA
CDR3aa: CASDGQGATGELFF
CDR3nt: TGTGCCAGCGACGGACAGGGGGCCACCGGGGAGCTGTTTTTT

len: 12
d_gene: TRBD2
j_gene: TRBJ2-7
v_gene: TRBV29-1
abundance: NA
CDR3aa: CSVETSGGVQYF
CDR3nt: TGCAGCGTTGAGACTAGCGGGGGAGTGCAGTACTTC

len: 11
d_gene: NA
j_gene: TRBJ1-2
v_gene: TRBV29-1
abundance: NA
CDR3aa: CSVEGSWGYTF
CDR3nt: TGCAGCGTTGAAGGTAGCTGGGGCTACACCTTC

len: 15
d_gene: NA
j_gene: TRBJ1-2
v_gene: TRBV5-1
abundance: NA
CDR3aa: CASSLVGQPNYGYTF
CDR3nt: TGCGCCAGCAGCTTGGTAGGACAGCCTAACTATGGCTACACCTTC

len: 14
d_gene: NA
j_gene: TRBJ2-1
v_gene: TRBV29-1
abundance: once
CDR3aa: CSSWAASSYNEQFF
CDR3nt: TGCAGCTCCTGGGCCGCCAGCTCCTACAATGAGCAGTTCTTC

len: 16
d_gene: NA
j_gene: TRBJ2-4
v_gene: TRBV19
abundance: NA
CDR3aa: CASSIYLRGRKNIQYF
CDR3nt: TGTGCCAGTAGTATATACCTCCGGGGGCGCAAAAACATTCAGTACTTC

len: 15
d_gene: NA
j_gene: TRBJ2-7
v_gene: TRBV7-7
abundance: NA
CDR3aa: CASSLVFGASYEQYF
CDR3nt: TGTGCCAGCAGCTTAGTTTTTGGGGCCTCCTACGAGCAGTACTTC

len: 11
d_gene: NA
j_gene: TRBJ2-7
v_gene: TRBV5-1
abundance: NA
CDR3aa: CASSLDGEQYF
CDR3nt: TGCGCCAGCAGCTTGGATGGGGAGCAGTACTTC

len: 17
d_gene: NA
j_gene: TRBJ2-3
v_gene: TRBV21-1
abundance: few
CDR3aa: CASSKEARELATDTQYF
CDR3nt: TGTGCCAGCAGCAAAGAGGCCAGGGAATTGGCCACAGATACGCAGTATTTT

len: 15
d_gene: NA
j_gene: TRBJ1-5
v_gene: TRBV18
abundance: NA
CDR3aa: CASSPTGYGNQPQHF
CDR3nt: TGTGCCAGCTCACCCACAGGGTACGGGAATCAGCCCCAGCATTTT

len: 17
d_gene: TRBD1
j_gene: TRBJ1-2
v_gene: TRBV23-1
abundance: NA
CDR3aa: CASSQSTAADRWYGYTF
CDR3nt: TGCGCCAGCAGTCAATCAACGGCTGCGGACAGGTGGTACGGCTACACCTTC

len: 16
d_gene: TRBD1
j_gene: TRBJ1-6
v_gene: TRBV28
abundance: NA
CDR3aa: CASSPRTGTRNSPLHF
CDR3nt: TGTGCCAGCAGTCCCCGGACAGGTACACGTAATTCACCCCTCCACTTT

len: 16
d_gene: NA
j_gene: TRBJ2-5
v_gene: TRBV5-1
abundance: NA
CDR3aa: CASSPTPGGRQETQYF
CDR3nt: TGCGCCAGCAGTCCCACCCCCGGAGGGAGGCAAGAGACCCAGTACTTC

len: 14
d_gene: TRBD1
j_gene: TRBJ1-5
v_gene: TRBV2
abundance: few
CDR3aa: CASSGTGTDQPQHF
CDR3nt: TGTGCCAGCAGTGGGACAGGGACGGATCAGCCCCAGCATTTT

len: 16
d_gene: NA
j_gene: TRBJ2-2
v_gene: TRBV4-1
abundance: NA
CDR3aa: CASSRTEGANTGELFF
CDR3nt: TGCGCCAGCAGCCGCACCGAGGGGGCGAACACCGGGGAGCTGTTTTTT

len: 14
d_gene: TRBD2
j_gene: TRBJ2-3
v_gene: TRBV2
abundance: NA
CDR3aa: CASSETGGSGTQYF
CDR3nt: TGTGCCAGCAGTGAAACGGGGGGATCGGGTACGCAGTATTTT

len: 16
d_gene: NA
j_gene: TRBJ1-1
v_gene: TRBV19
abundance: NA
CDR3aa: CASSPGTQALNTEAFF
CDR3nt: TGTGCCAGTAGTCCCGGAACTCAGGCTTTGAACACTGAAGCTTTCTTT

len: 13
d_gene: NA
j_gene: TRBJ1-2
v_gene: TRBV5-6
abundance: NA
CDR3aa: CASSPIEAYGYTF
CDR3nt: TGTGCCAGCAGCCCAATCGAGGCCTATGGCTACACCTTC

len: 14
d_gene: NA
j_gene: TRBJ2-1
v_gene: TRBV5-6
abundance: NA
CDR3aa: CASSRPTGSNEQFF
CDR3nt: TGTGCCAGCAGCCGACCCACGGGGTCCAATGAGCAGTTCTTC

len: 15
d_gene: TRBD1
j_gene: TRBJ1-1
v_gene: TRBV4-2
abundance: NA
CDR3aa: CASSQINRDREKAFF
CDR3nt: TGTGCCAGCAGCCAAATAAACCGGGACAGGGAGAAAGCTTTCTTT

len: 15
d_gene: NA
j_gene: TRBJ1-1
v_gene: TRBV25-1
abundance: few
CDR3aa: CASSVRRGLNTEAFF
CDR3nt: TGTGCCAGCAGTGTAAGGAGGGGTCTAAACACTGAAGCTTTCTTT

len: 13
d_gene: NA
j_gene: TRBJ2-7
v_gene: TRBV27
abundance: once
CDR3aa: CASSSRYPGEQYF
CDR3nt: TGTGCCAGCAGTTCCCGATATCCGGGGGAGCAGTACTTC

len: 13
d_gene: NA
j_gene: TRBJ2-3
v_gene: TRBV19
abundance: few
CDR3aa: CASRALVTDTQYF
CDR3nt: TGTGCCAGTAGGGCCTTAGTCACAGATACGCAGTATTTT

len: 15
d_gene: TRBD1
j_gene: TRBJ1-2
v_gene: TRBV18
abundance: NA
CDR3aa: CASSPTSGTGDGYTF
CDR3nt: TGTGCCAGCTCACCCACCAGCGGGACAGGGGATGGCTACACCTTC

len: 15
d_gene: NA
j_gene: TRBJ1-2
v_gene: TRBV6-4
abundance: NA
CDR3aa: CASASADRPLYGYTF
CDR3nt: TGTGCCAGCGCATCCGCAGACAGGCCACTCTATGGCTACACCTTC

len: 15
d_gene: NA
j_gene: TRBJ1-2
v_gene: TRBV30
abundance: NA
CDR3aa: CAWVNPGRLGYGYTF
CDR3nt: TGTGCCTGGGTCAATCCGGGGCGTTTAGGCTATGGCTACACCTTC

len: 14
d_gene: NA
j_gene: TRBJ2-3
v_gene: TRBV5-1
abundance: few
CDR3aa: CASVRQDHTDTQYF
CDR3nt: TGCGCCAGCGTCCGTCAGGACCACACAGATACGCAGTATTTT